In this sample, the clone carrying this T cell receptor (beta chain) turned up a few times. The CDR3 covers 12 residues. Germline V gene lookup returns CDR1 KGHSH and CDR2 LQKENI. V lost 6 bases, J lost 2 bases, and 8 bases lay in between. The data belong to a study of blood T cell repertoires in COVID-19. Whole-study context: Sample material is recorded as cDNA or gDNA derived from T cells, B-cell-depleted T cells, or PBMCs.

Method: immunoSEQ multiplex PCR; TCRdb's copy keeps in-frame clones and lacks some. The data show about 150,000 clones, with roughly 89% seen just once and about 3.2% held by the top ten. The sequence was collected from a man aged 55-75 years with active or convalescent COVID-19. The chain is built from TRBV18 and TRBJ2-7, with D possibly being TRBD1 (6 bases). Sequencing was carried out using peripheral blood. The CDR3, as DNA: TGTGCCAGCTCCGGGACAACCTACGAGCAGTACTTC. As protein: CASSGTTYEQYF.